This T cell receptor beta chain is from a study of T cell repertoires in cytomegalovirus infection. Study-wide context: Based on public TCR beta signatures, there were indications of CMV infection and of a matching HLA type.

TCRdb passed the reads through MiXCR, listing each CDR3 protein once. This table has over 150,000 distinct CDR3 sequences, roughly 17% appearing once. General study points: Clonotypes of TCR beta that were HLA-C-restricted and CMV-specific dominated the ex vivo response. Cumulated frequencies of public TCR beta families served to identify carriers of CMV plus the relevant HLA.

Germline values: CDR1 MNHEY, CDR2 SMNVEV (reference sequence). This CDR3 spans 15 amino acids. V was clipped by 2 bases and J by 2 bases, with 11 bases between them. About this clonotype: Its antigen remains unidentified.

The TCR was taken from a human donor in good health (CMV status not recorded). Some clones in this sample may be carry-over from other donors' samples. This chain joins TRBV27 and TRBJ2-3; D not certain. Sequencing was done on a sample of CD8+ T cells from PBMCs. The CDR3 here is CASSLTYQHTDTQYF. CDR3 nucleotides: TGTGCCAGCAGTTTAACCTACCAACACACAGATACGCAGTATTTT.